These 4 T cell receptor delta chains originate from one sample sequenced in a study of gamma delta lymphoproliferative disorders and STAT genes. TCRdb reprocessed the multiplex PCR reads through CATT. This table holds 1,500 to 2,000 delta-chain clones, 2.9% found once. PBMCs from patients and controls supplied the genomic DNA for sequencing. The sample was blood. Receptors originate from a human donor in good health.

This clone showed up just a few times. A far larger clone is one nucleotide away, so this likely arose from a read error. In the same sample, other DNA sequences code for this CDR3. The J gene was reported as TRDJ1; the V gene went uncalled. This CDR3 region has 12 residues. The CDR3 loop reads CASLRMYDKLIF. CDR3 coding DNA: TGTGCCTCCCTCCGTATGTACGATAAACTCATCTTC.

Notes on this clone: This probably arose from a read error, given a far larger clone one base away. Other DNA sequences in the same sample also yield this CDR3. The rearrangement uses TRDV2 and TRDJ1; 9 positions agree with TRDD3. This CDR3 contains 19 residues. Germline V gives CDR1 GEAIGNYY, CDR2 EKD. The CDR3 region is CACDTLLQTGGRYTDKLIF. For the CDR3, the DNA is TGTGCGTGTGACACCCTCCTCCAAACTGGGGGAAGGTACACCGATAAACTCATCTTT.

This clone is deemed medium-sized. Other DNA sequences of this sample code for an identical CDR3. The rearrangement links TRDV1 to TRDJ1; D is perhaps TRDD2 (5 bases). V gave up 1 base and J gave up 0 bases, with 39 bases separating them. Germline CDR1 TSWWSYY, CDR2 QGS. This CDR3 region has 25 residues. The CDR3 loop is CALGEPPKKAFSTAVLGLHTDKLIF. The CDR3 DNA sequence: TGTGCTCTTGGGGAACCCCCGAAAAAGGCCTTCTCCACCGCGGTCCTAGGGCTTCACACCGATAAACTCATCTTT.

As regards this clone: TCRdb's entry gives the protein of a much larger clone, which mismatches this DNA's translation at residue 4, likely from a read error; the protein reported here is translated from the DNA. The chain couples TRDV2 to TRDJ1; 12 nucleotides align to TRDD3. V gave up 4 bases and J gave up 0 bases; unmatched junction bases: 8. The germline V gene encodes CDR1 GEAIGNYY and CDR2 EKD. This CDR3 contains 17 residues. The CDR3 protein is CACDPLGDTGDTDKLIF. DNA of the CDR3: TGTGCCTGTGATCCACTGGGGGATACAGGGGACACCGATAAACTCATCTTT.